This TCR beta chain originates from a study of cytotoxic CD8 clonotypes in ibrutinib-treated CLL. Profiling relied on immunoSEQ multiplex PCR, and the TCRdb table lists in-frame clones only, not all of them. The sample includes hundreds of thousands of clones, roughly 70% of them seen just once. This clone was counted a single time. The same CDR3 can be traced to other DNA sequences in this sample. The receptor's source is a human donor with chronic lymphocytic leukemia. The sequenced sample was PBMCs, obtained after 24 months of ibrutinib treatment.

The CDR3 is CSVAGRMNTEAFF. CDR3 bases: TGCAGCGTTGCGGGCAGGATGAACACTGAAGCTTTCTTT. The V call is TRBV29-1, the J call TRBJ1-1; D is unclear. Looked up from germline, CDR1 is SQVTM and CDR2 is ANQGSEA. The CDR3 is made up of 13 amino acids. V was trimmed by 4 bases and J by 0 bases, leaving 9 bases between them.